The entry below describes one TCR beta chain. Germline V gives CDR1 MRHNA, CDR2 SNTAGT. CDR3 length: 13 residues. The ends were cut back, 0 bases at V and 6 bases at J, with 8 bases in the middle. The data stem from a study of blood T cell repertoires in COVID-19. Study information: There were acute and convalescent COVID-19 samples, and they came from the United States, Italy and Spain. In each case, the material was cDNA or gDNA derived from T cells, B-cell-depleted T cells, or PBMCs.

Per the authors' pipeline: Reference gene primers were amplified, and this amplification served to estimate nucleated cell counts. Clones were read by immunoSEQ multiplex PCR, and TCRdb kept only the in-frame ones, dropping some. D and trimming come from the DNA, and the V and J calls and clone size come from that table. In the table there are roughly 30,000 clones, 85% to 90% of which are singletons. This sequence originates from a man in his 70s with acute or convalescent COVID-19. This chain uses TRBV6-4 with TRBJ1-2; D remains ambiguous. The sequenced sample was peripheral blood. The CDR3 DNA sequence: TGTGCCAGCAGTGACTCGTCAGTAAATGGCTACACCTTC. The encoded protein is CASSDSSVNGYTF.